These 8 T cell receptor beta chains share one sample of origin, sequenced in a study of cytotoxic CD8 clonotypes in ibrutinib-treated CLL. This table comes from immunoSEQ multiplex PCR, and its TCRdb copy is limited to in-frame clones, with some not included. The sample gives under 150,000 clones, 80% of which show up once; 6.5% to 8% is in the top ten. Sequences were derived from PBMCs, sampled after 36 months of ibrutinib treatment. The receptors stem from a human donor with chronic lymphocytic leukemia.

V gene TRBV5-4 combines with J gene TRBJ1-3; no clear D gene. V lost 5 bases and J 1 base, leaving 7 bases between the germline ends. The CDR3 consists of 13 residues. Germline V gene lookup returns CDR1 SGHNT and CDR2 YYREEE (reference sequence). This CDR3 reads CASRLISGNTIYF. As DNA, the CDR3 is TGTGCCAGCAGACTGATTTCTGGAAACACCATATATTTT.

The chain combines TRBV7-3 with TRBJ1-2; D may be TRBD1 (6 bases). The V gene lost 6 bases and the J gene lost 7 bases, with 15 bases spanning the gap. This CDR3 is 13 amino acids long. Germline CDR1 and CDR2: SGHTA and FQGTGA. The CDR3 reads CASSRDIIGGYTF. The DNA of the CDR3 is TGTGCCAGCAGTCGGGACATTATAGGTGGCTACACCTTC.

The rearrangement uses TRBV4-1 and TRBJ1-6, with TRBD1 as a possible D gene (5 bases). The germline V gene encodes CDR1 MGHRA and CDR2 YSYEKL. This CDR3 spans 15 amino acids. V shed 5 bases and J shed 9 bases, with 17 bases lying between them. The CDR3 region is CASSTIQGRSSPLHF. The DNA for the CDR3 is TGCGCCAGCAGCACGATCCAGGGTCGGTCTTCACCCCTCCACTTT.

This chain's CDR3 is CASSPLDRGATEAFF. The CDR3 nucleotides read TGTGCCAGCTCACCACTTGACAGGGGAGCCACTGAAGCTTTCTTT. V usage is TRBV18 and J usage is TRBJ1-1; the match to TRBD1 covers 8 bases. Germline V gene lookup returns CDR1 KGHSH and CDR2 LQKENI. The CDR3 has 15 residues. V lost 1 base to trimming and J lost 4 bases; unmatched junction nucleotides: 5.

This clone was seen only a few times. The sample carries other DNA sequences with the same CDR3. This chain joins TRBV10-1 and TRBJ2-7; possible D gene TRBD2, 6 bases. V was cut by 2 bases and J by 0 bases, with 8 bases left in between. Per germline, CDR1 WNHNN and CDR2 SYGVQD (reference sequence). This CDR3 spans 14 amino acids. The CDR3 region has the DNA TGCGCCAGCAGTGAGCGGCGGGACTCCTACGAGCAGTACTTC. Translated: CASSERRDSYEQYF.

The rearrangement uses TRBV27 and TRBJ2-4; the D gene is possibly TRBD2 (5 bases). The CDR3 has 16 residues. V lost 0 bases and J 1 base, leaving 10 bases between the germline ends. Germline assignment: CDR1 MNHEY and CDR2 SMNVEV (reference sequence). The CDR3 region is CASSLSPRGAKNIQYF. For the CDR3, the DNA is TGTGCCAGCAGTTTATCTCCAAGAGGGGCCAAAAACATTCAGTACTTC.

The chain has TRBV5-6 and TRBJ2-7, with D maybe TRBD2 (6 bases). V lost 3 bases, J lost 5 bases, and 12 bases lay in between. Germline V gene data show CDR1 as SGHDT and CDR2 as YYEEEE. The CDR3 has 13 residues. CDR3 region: CASSSGLRNEQYF. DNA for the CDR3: TGTGCCAGCAGCTCGGGACTCCGGAACGAGCAGTACTTC.

The CDR3 is CAWSVSLSSTDTQYF. CDR3 DNA: TGTGCCTGGAGTGTATCCTTATCTAGCACAGATACGCAGTATTTT. The chain uses TRBV30 and TRBJ2-3; D gene uncertain. This CDR3 spans 15 amino acids. The ends were cut back, 0 bases at V and 0 bases at J, with 10 bases in the middle. Germline V gives CDR1 GTSNPN, CDR2 SVGIG (reference sequence).